This T cell receptor (beta chain) originates from a study of blood T cells in healthy people across ages. The overall study: For every two T cells, template switching captured about one barcoded beta molecule. General observations from the study: Unsorted PBMCs prevented conclusive naive versus antigen-experienced comparison. Researchers report that TCR beta diversity correlated strongly with naive T cell percentage.

This clonotype turned up a few times. Its antigen remains unknown. About 10 milliliters of peripheral blood were drawn from each donor into EDTA-treated tubes. CDR3 length equals 15 residues. The V end lost 8 bases, the J end lost 1 base, and 17 bases lay between the germline ends. Germline assignment: CDR1 WSHSY and CDR2 SAAADI. Using a J-beta primer mix together with a sample-barcoded 5' primer, a second PCR was run for 7 to 11 cycles. One entry per CDR3 protein, called by TCRdb with MiXCR from the 5' RACE reads. The sample has about 1.6 million distinct CDR3 sequences, roughly 32% seen once. The chain is built from TRBV10-2 and TRBJ1-2; possible D gene TRBD1, 6 bases. The sequence derives from a woman aged 25 to 45 in good health. Source material: blood. This CDR3 reads CASCGMDRNNYGYTF. The CDR3 DNA sequence: TGCGCCAGCTGTGGGATGGACAGAAATAACTATGGCTACACCTTC.